This passage covers 31 T cell receptor beta chains from one sample sequenced in a study of blood T cell repertoires in COVID-19. The method was immunoSEQ multiplex PCR; TCRdb's version includes in-frame clones alone and lacks a portion of them. The top ten clones hold roughly 13% of a sample with 200,000 to 250,000 clones, approximately 80% of them seen once. Sequencing was performed on peripheral blood. The source is a human donor in a cohort sampled during active COVID-19.

The rearrangement uses TRBV2 and TRBJ1-6; 7 bases fit TRBD1. Trimming took 7 bases from V and 9 from J; bases not matched to a gene: 6. CDR1 is SNHLY and CDR2 is FYNNEI in the germline V gene. This CDR3 has 13 residues. The CDR3 here is CASMRGQGSPLHF. CDR3 DNA sequence: TGTGCCAGCATGAGGGGGCAGGGTTCACCCCTCCACTTT. Based on the CDR3 plus reference TRBV2 and TRBJ1-6, the full variable domain is EPEVTQTPSHQVTQMGQEVILRCVPISNHLYFYWYRQILGQKVEFLVSFYNNEISEKSEIFDDQFSVERPDGSNFTLKIRSTKLEDSAMYFCASMRGQGSPLHFGNGTRLTVT.

This clone was detected only a few times. The chain is built from TRBV7-9 and TRBJ1-1; D remains ambiguous. CDR1 is SEHNR and CDR2 is FQNEAQ in the germline V gene (reference sequence). Trimming took off 5 bases at V and 1 base at J, with 11 bases between the two ends. This CDR3 is 14 amino acids long. The CDR3 here is CASSPRGRNTEAFF. CDR3 coding DNA: TGTGCCAGCAGCCCCCGAGGTAGGAACACTGAAGCTTTCTTT.

The V and J genes are TRBV12-3 or TRBV12-4 and TRBJ2-5; D is ambiguous. V was clipped by 4 bases and J by 5 bases, with 11 bases between them. The CDR3 covers 13 residues. Written as DNA, the CDR3 is TGTGCCAGCAGTTCCGTCGGTTGGGAGACCCAGTACTTC. Its translation: CASSSVGWETQYF.

The chain combines TRBV10-3 with TRBJ1-5; a weak D match, TRBD1 (6 bases). V lost 6 bases to trimming and J lost 6 bases, with 15 bases between them. The CDR3 runs 14 residues. CDR1 is ENHRY, CDR2 SYGVKD, per germline. The CDR3 is CAIRNTGTGQPQHF. Written as DNA, the CDR3 is TGTGCCATCAGAAATACAGGGACGGGTCAGCCCCAGCATTTT.

The chain recombines TRBV3-1 (or the pseudogene TRBV3-2) with TRBJ1-1; weak D call: TRBD1 (5 bases). In germline, CDR1 is LGHDT, CDR2 YNNKEL (reference sequence). Trimming removed 10 bases at V and 0 bases at J, with 12 bases between. This CDR3 contains 13 residues. The CDR3 loop reads CATASTVNTEAFF. The CDR3 DNA follows: TGTGCCACCGCCTCGACAGTGAACACTGAAGCTTTCTTT.

V usage is TRBV5-6 and J usage is TRBJ1-2; 7 bases align to TRBD1. The trim removed 4 bases at V and 4 bases at J, leaving 4 bases unmatched. Germline CDR1 is SGHDT and CDR2 is YYEEEE. This CDR3 spans 13 amino acids. The CDR3 loop reads CASSGDRIYGYTF. The CDR3 nucleotides read TGTGCCAGCAGCGGGGACAGAATCTATGGCTACACCTTC.

V and J are TRBV6-5 and TRBJ1-6, with D unclear. Germline V gene lookup returns CDR1 MNHEY and CDR2 SVGAGI. The V gene lost 8 bases and the J gene lost 10 bases, with 15 bases spanning the gap. The CDR3 extends over 13 amino acids. CDR3: CASGTVPYSPLHF. CDR3 sequence (DNA): TGTGCCAGCGGCACAGTCCCTTACTCACCCCTCCACTTT.

V usage is TRBV19 and J usage is TRBJ1-5, with D maybe TRBD1 (5 bases). The length of the CDR3 is 15 residues. V lost 3 bases and J lost 0, with 9 bases in between. Per the germline V gene, CDR1 is LNHDA and CDR2 is SQIVND (reference sequence). CDR3 region: CASSMGTVSNQPQHF. The CDR3 DNA reads TGTGCCAGTAGTATGGGGACTGTTAGCAATCAGCCCCAGCATTTT. Together with reference TRBV19 and TRBJ1-5, the CDR3 gives the full variable domain: DGGITQSPKYLFRKEGQNVTLSCEQNLNHDAMYWYRQDPGQGLRLIYYSQIVNDFQKGDIAEGYSVSREKKESFPLTVTSAQKNPTAFYLCASSMGTVSNQPQHFGDGTRLSIL.

The chain employs TRBV28 and TRBJ2-2, with TRBD1 as a possible D gene (5 bases). CDR3 size: 14 residues. Trimming removed 5 bases at V and 1 base at J, with 8 bases between. The germline gives CDR1 MDHEN, CDR2 SYDVKM. The CDR3 sequence is CASSPGQNTGELFF. The CDR3 DNA is TGTGCCAGCAGTCCAGGACAGAACACCGGGGAGCTGTTTTTT.

A few counts support this clone. V is TRBV18 and J is TRBJ2-3; D not certain. The germline CDR1 and CDR2 sequences are KGHSH and LQKENI. There are 14 residues in the CDR3. V was shortened by 2 bases and J by 3 bases, with 9 bases between the two germline ends. This CDR3 reads CASSPNVRTDTQYF. The CDR3 DNA reads TGTGCCAGCTCACCAAATGTGCGGACAGATACGCAGTATTTT.

The chain links TRBV20-1 to TRBJ1-2; D possibly corresponds to TRBD1 (6 bases). The CDR3 loop spans 11 amino acids. The germline V gene encodes CDR1 DFQATT and CDR2 SNEGSKA (reference sequence). Trimming took off 5 bases at V and 5 bases at J, with 9 bases between the two ends. CDR3 sequence (DNA): TGCAGTGCTCCCAGGGGTTATGGCTACACCTTC. It encodes CSAPRGYGYTF.

The chain recombines TRBV10-3 with TRBJ1-4, with TRBD1 identical over 8 bases. Germline-derived CDR1 and CDR2 are ENHRY and SYGVKD. This CDR3 is built from 15 residues. The ends lost 8 bases at V and 5 bases at J; junction bases unmatched: 10. The CDR3 region has the DNA TGTGCCATCCGCCCGACAGGGGATAAGAATGAAAAACTGTTTTTT. As protein: CAIRPTGDKNEKLFF.

The rearrangement joins TRBV7-6 to TRBJ2-7; TRBD2 matches at 9 bases. CDR1 SGHVS and CDR2 FNYEAQ come from the germline V gene. The length of the CDR3 is 15 residues. Trimming removed 3 bases from V and 5 bases from J; junction bases left unmatched: 8. The CDR3 DNA is TGTGCCAGCAGCTTCGGCGGGGGGGCCTCAGACGAGCAGTACTTC. As protein: CASSFGGGASDEQYF.

This clone was observed a handful of times. The chain recombines TRBV3-1 (or the pseudogene TRBV3-2) with TRBJ1-4; D is undetermined. CDR3 length: 13 residues. Trimming took 4 bases from V and 4 from J, leaving 7 bases between them. The germline CDR1 and CDR2 sequences are LGHDT and YNNKEL (reference sequence). The CDR3 DNA is TGTGCCAGCAGCCCCCGACATAATGAAAAACTGTTTTTT. Residues: CASSPRHNEKLFF.

The chain couples TRBV6-2 or TRBV6-3 to TRBJ1-5; 7 positions agree with TRBD1. Germline CDR1 reads MNHEY; CDR2 reads SVGEGT. V was pared by 1 base and J by 4 bases, with 1 base of the junction left unmatched. The CDR3 runs to 14 residues. CDR3 loop: CASSYLQGNQPQHF. Written as DNA, the CDR3 is TGTGCCAGCAGTTACTTACAGGGGAATCAGCCCCAGCATTTT.

The chain links TRBV6-4 to TRBJ1-6; D unresolved. The CDR3 runs to 13 residues. The V and J ends lost 3 bases and 9 bases respectively, with 9 bases between them. CDR1 is MRHNA and CDR2 is SNTAGT in the germline V gene. The chain's CDR3 is CASSDRASSPLHF. In nucleotides, the CDR3 is TGTGCCAGCAGTGATCGAGCTTCTTCACCCCTCCACTTT.

This chain connects TRBV28 to TRBJ2-2, with TRBD2 identical over 13 bases. There are 15 residues in the CDR3. Germline values: CDR1 MDHEN, CDR2 SYDVKM. The ends lost 5 bases at V and 4 bases at J; junction bases unmatched: 1. The chain's CDR3 is CASSTSGGVTGELFF. CDR3 DNA: TGTGCCAGCAGTACTAGCGGGGGGGTCACCGGGGAGCTGTTTTTT. The full variable domain, completed using reference TRBV28 and TRBJ2-2, is DVKVTQSSRYLVKRTGEKVFLECVQDMDHENMFWYRQDPGLGLRLIYFSYDVKMKEKGDIPEGYSVSREKKERFSLILESASTNQTSMYLCASSTSGGVTGELFFGEGSRLTVL.

CDR3 in DNA: TGTGCCAGCAGTTACGAGGAGTACGAGCAGTACTTC. It is translated as CASSYEEYEQYF. V is TRBV6-2 or TRBV6-3 and J is TRBJ2-7; unclear D gene. V lost 2 bases, J lost 4 bases, and 6 bases lay in between. The CDR3 runs to 12 residues. Germline V lookup: CDR1 MNHEY, CDR2 SVGEGT.

The chain recombines TRBV5-6 with TRBJ2-1; 9 positions match TRBD1. V was pared by 3 bases and J by 6 bases, with 4 bases of the junction left unmatched. CDR3 length: 14 residues. Germline V gives CDR1 SGHDT, CDR2 YYEEEE. Written as DNA, the CDR3 is TGTGCCAGCAGCTGGCCGGGACAGGGCAATGAGCAGTTCTTC. This encodes CASSWPGQGNEQFF.

Here the CDR3 reads CASKSREEAGYTF. DNA for the CDR3: TGTGCCAGCAAATCCAGAGAGGAGGCTGGCTACACCTTC. The chain links TRBV2 to TRBJ1-2; D is unresolved. The V end lost 7 bases, the J end lost 7 bases, and 16 bases lay between the germline ends. The CDR3 extends over 13 amino acids. Germline CDR1 and CDR2: SNHLY and FYNNEI. Supplemented by reference TRBV2 and TRBJ1-2, the full variable domain reads EPEVTQTPSHQVTQMGQEVILRCVPISNHLYFYWYRQILGQKVEFLVSFYNNEISEKSEIFDDQFSVERPDGSNFTLKIRSTKLEDSAMYFCASKSREEAGYTFGSGTRLTVV.

This clone showed up just a few times. V is TRBV2 and J is TRBJ2-5, with TRBD2 matching 10 bases. This CDR3 is 16 amino acids long. Per the germline V gene, CDR1 is SNHLY and CDR2 is FYNNEI. V lost 0 bases and J lost 5; bases outside the gene matches: 6. The CDR3 bases are TGTGCCAGCAGTGAAGCGCCCGGACTAGCGGCGGAGACCCAGTACTTC. The encoded protein is CASSEAPGLAAETQYF.

This chain links TRBV6-5 with TRBJ2-1; TRBD2 might be the D (5 bases). The CDR3 totals 13 residues. Between the trimmed V and J ends, which lost 6 bases and 10 bases, there was a span of 16 bases. CDR1 is MNHEY and CDR2 is SVGAGI in the germline V gene. CDR3 nucleotide sequence: TGTGCCAGCAGGATAGAGGGTTTCGGGGAGCAGTTCTTC. Amino acid sequence: CASRIEGFGEQFF.

This rearrangement joins TRBV6-2 or TRBV6-3 to TRBJ2-7; 7 bases are shared with TRBD1. Trimming took 5 bases from V and 3 from J; bases not matched to a gene: 7. CDR1 is MNHEY and CDR2 is SVGEGT in the germline V gene. CDR3 length equals 14 residues. CDR3 DNA sequence: TGTGCCAGCAGTCAGGGGGATCGAGTCTACGAGCAGTACTTC. It translates to CASSQGDRVYEQYF.

The chain uses TRBV5-4 and TRBJ2-1; TRBD2 aligns across 9 bases. The CDR3 contains 16 residues. V dropped 4 bases and J dropped 7; count of bases not matched to a gene: 12. Germline lookup yields CDR1 SGHNT and CDR2 YYREEE (reference sequence). In DNA, the CDR3 is TGTGCCAGCAGCCCTCCGGGACTAGCATTATCGAATGAGCAGTTCTTC. It codes for CASSPPGLALSNEQFF. The variable domain in full, completed from reference TRBV5-4 and TRBJ2-1, reads ETGVTQSPTHLIKTRGQQVTLRCSSQSGHNTVSWYQQALGQGPQFIFQYYREEENGRGNFPPRFSGLQFPNYSSELNVNALELDDSALYLCASSPPGLALSNEQFFGPGTRLTVL.

The chain joins TRBV7-9 to TRBJ1-3; a weak D match, TRBD1 (5 bases). Germline V gene data show CDR1 as SEHNR and CDR2 as FQNEAQ (reference sequence). V was pared by 5 bases and J by 4 bases, with 15 bases between. The CDR3 runs 15 residues. The CDR3 loop is CASSVDGAAGNTIYF. The DNA for the CDR3 is TGTGCCAGCAGCGTAGATGGGGCGGCCGGAAACACCATATATTTT.

This clone was counted between two and nine times. The chain couples TRBV25-1 to TRBJ2-2; 10 bases match TRBD2. The CDR3 has 14 amino acids. V lost 4 bases, J lost 8 bases, and 4 bases stayed unmatched. Germline V gene sequence: CDR1 MGHDK, CDR2 SYGVNS. The CDR3 reads CASSGLAGAGELFF. The CDR3 nucleotides read TGTGCCAGCAGTGGGCTAGCGGGAGCTGGGGAGCTGTTTTTT.

This sequence joins TRBV28 and TRBJ1-3; D remains unclear. Germline CDR1 and CDR2: MDHEN and SYDVKM. Trimming removed 4 bases at V and 5 bases at J, with 6 bases between. The CDR3 contains 12 residues. DNA for the CDR3: TGTGCCAGCAGTTCCAGGCGAAACACCATATATTTT. It is translated as CASSSRRNTIYF.

This clone has just a few counts. The rearrangement uses TRBV6-5 and TRBJ2-3, with D uncertain. The CDR3 contains 13 residues. CDR1 and CDR2 (germline): MNHEY, SVGAGI. V was cut by 6 bases and J by 3 bases, with 10 bases left in between. This chain's CDR3 is CASSRVWTDTQYF. The CDR3 DNA sequence: TGTGCCAGCAGCCGGGTTTGGACAGATACGCAGTATTTT.

The chain joins TRBV4-1 to TRBJ1-1; no reliable D call. V lost 5 bases and J lost 2, with 9 bases in between. Germline V gene lookup returns CDR1 MGHRA and CDR2 YSYEKL. CDR3 length: 13 residues. CDR3 in DNA: TGCGCCAGCAGCTCCTACAGCAACACTGAAGCTTTCTTT. This gives the protein CASSSYSNTEAFF.

Worth noting for this clone: No DNA is shown, since the ends of the CDR3 on it are uncertain; the CDR3 is the one TCRdb lists. This chain uses TRBV1 with TRBJ2-2; TRBD2 is taken as the D call from the table, unchecked against the DNA. TRBV1 is tagged as a pseudogene. The CDR3 spans 16 residues, counting both ends. The CDR3 sequence is CTSSQAWGEGTGELFF.

The chain joins TRBV19 to TRBJ2-5, with D perhaps TRBD2 (6 bases). The CDR3 extends over 14 amino acids. CDR1 is LNHDA, CDR2 SQIVND, per germline (reference sequence). The V end lost 1 base, the J end lost 4 bases, and 10 bases lay between the germline ends. DNA of the CDR3: TGTGCCAGTAGTATAGTAGGAGGGACAGAGACCCAGTACTTC. Translated: CASSIVGGTETQYF.